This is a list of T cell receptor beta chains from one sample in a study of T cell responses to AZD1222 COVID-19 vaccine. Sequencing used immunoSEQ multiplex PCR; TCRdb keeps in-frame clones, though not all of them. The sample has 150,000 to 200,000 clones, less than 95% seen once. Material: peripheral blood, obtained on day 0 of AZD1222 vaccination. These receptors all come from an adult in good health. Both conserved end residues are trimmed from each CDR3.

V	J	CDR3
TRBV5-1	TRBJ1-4	ASSLRTGPNEKLF
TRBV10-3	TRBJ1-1	AISRDTLNTEAF
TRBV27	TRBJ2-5	ASSPPQGLAEETQY
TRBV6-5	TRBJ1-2	ASRNAGGLYYGYT
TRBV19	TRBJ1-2	ASSTTSNYGYT
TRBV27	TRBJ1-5	ASSTGGQPQH
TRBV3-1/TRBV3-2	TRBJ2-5	ASSQGNGRETQY
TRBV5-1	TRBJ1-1	ASSLGPGNTEAF
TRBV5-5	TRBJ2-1	ASRVGGLSVGEQF
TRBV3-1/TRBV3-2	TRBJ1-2	ASSLWDVYT
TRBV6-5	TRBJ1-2	ASRTSFYGYT
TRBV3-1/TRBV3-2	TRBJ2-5	ASSQGPARGSLETQY
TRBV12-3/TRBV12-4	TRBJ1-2	ASSRTGLYGYT
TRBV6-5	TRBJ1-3	ASSLDRLNTIY
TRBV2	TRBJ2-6	ASSFSEAGANVLT
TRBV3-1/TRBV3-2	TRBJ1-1	ASSQGTGGTEAF
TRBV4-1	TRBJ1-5	ASGDRASNQPQH
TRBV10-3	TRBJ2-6	AISRDGDSGANVLT
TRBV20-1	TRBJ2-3	SASRRRGADTQY
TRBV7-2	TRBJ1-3	ASSHGAQFRNTIY
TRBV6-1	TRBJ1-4	ASSEGQGNEKLF
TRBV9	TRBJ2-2	ASSRDNTGELF
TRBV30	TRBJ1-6	AWLQGDSPLH
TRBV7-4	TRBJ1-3	ASATPLGRFSGNTIY
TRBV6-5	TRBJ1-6	ASWDRGNSPLH
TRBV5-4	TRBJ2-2	ASSLMVGGNTGELF
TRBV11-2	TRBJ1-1	ASSPGVRNTEAF
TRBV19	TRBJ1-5	ASSSTSNSNQPQH
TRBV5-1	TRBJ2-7	ASRAPGQVLGEQY
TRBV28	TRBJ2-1	ASSETVGEQF
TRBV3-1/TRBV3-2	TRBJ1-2	ASSPRAATTGRNYGYT
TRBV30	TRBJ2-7	AWSVQSGEQY
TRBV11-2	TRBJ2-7	ASSFRGDEQY
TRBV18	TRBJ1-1	ASSPSPGQGPAF
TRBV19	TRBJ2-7	ASSGGSVNPYEQY
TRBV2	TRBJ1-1	ASRDPNTEAF
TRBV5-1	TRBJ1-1	ASRDSSNTEAF
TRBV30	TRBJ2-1	AWRETSGRAYNEQF
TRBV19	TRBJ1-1	ASSMGQAKEAF
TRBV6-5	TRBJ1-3	ASKDPRGSGNTIY
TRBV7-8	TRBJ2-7	ASSLATGTPPYEQY
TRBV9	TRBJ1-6	ASSVRERSYNSPLH
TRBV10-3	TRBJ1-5	AISERTGLEFQPQH
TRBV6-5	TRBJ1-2	AAFRGYYT
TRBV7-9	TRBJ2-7	ASGSGSSYEQY
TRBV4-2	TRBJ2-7	ASSQDNEQY
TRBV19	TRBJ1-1	ASSIDRGGEAF
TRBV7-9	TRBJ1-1	ASSGEGLGTEAF
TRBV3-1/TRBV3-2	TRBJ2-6	ASSLISGSGANVLT
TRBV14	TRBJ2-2	ASSPTPIGELF
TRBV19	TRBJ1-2	ASSLIGQGAGGYT
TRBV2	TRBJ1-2	ASSVSYGYT
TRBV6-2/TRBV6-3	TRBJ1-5	ASSYLRGVHQPQH
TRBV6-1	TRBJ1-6	ASSELGHYSPLH
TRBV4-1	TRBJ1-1	ASSQYRPGNTEAF
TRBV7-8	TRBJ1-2	ASSSDGIGAVYGYT
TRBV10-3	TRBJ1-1	AIRPDALTEAF
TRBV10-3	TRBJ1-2	AISERLANYGYT
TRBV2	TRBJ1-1	ASSSDYNTEAF